What follows are 22 T cell receptor beta chains derived from one specimen sequenced in a study of response to subunit inactivated influenza vaccine. TCRdb reprocessed the RT-PCR reads via MiXCR and lists one record per CDR3 protein. The table records about 520,000 distinct CDR3 sequences, more than 7% of them present only once. Sequenced here: PBMCs from blood, sampled around 25 months after vaccination. The receptors come from a man between 50 and 69 years old who received an inactivated influenza vaccine.

This clonotype was seen a handful of times. The V call is TRBV7-2, the J call TRBJ2-5; TRBD2 matches at 8 bases. The CDR3 extends over 15 amino acids. The V gene's germline CDR1 is SGHTA and CDR2 FQGNSA. With 3 bases clipped from V and 2 bases from J, the junction kept 5 bases outside the gene matches. CDR3 bases: TGTGCCAGCAGCTTCCAGCGGGGGCGACAAGAGACCCAGTACTTC. Amino acid sequence: CASSFQRGRQETQYF. The variable domain in full, with the rest retrieved from reference TRBV7-2 and TRBJ2-5, is GAGVSQSPSNKVTEKGKDVELRCDPISGHTALYWYRQSLGQGLEFLIYFQGNSAPDKSGLPSDRFSAERTGGSVSTLTIQRTQQEDSAVYLCASSFQRGRQETQYFGPGTRLLVL.

The chain couples TRBV5-1 to TRBJ1-6; D is uncertain. The length of the CDR3 is 16 residues. V was shortened by 0 bases and J by 0 bases, with 7 bases between the two germline ends. Germline assignment: CDR1 SGHRS and CDR2 YFSETQ. The CDR3 protein is CASSLGQLSYNSPLHF. CDR3 coding DNA: TGCGCCAGCAGCTTGGGGCAGCTCTCCTATAATTCACCCCTCCACTTT. The variable domain in full, with the rest retrieved from reference TRBV5-1 and TRBJ1-6, is KAGVTQTPRYLIKTRGQQVTLSCSPISGHRSVSWYQQTPGQGLQFLFEYFSETQRNKGNFPGRFSGRQFSNSRSEMNVSTLELGDSALYLCASSLGQLSYNSPLHFGNGTRLTVT.

In its sample, this clonotype was seen a few times. J is TRBJ2-1 and V is TRBV10-3; 7 bases are shared with TRBD1. V trimming: 2 bases; J trimming: 10 bases; junction bases outside the gene matches: 20. The CDR3 length is 18 residues. Germline-derived CDR1 and CDR2 are ENHRY and SYGVKD. CDR3 coding DNA: TGTGCCATCAGTGAGCAAACACTAACCGGGACAGCGATGTTAGAGCAGTTCTTC. Protein product: CAISEQTLTGTAMLEQFF.

The genes are TRBV20-1 and TRBJ2-1; TRBD2 might be the D (5 bases). V was pared by 6 bases and J by 4 bases, with 10 bases between. The CDR3 runs to 12 residues. CDR1 DFQATT and CDR2 SNEGSKA come from the germline V gene (reference sequence). Here the CDR3 DNA reads TGCAGTGCAGAACTAGTGTACAATGAGCAGTTCTTC. Amino acids: CSAELVYNEQFF.

This clonotype appeared many times. The J gene is TRBJ2-1, the V gene TRBV14, with TRBD2 matching over 9 bases. Germline loops: CDR1 SGHDN, CDR2 FVKESK. The CDR3 sequence is 14 residues long. The trim removed 4 bases at V and 3 bases at J, leaving 1 base unmatched. The CDR3: CASSPTSGYNEQFF. The CDR3, as DNA: TGTGCCAGCAGCCCGACTAGCGGCTACAATGAGCAGTTCTTC.

This clonotype was seen more than once but under ten times. This chain uses TRBV28 with TRBJ1-4, with D possibly TRBD1 on 6 matching bases. The CDR3 runs 13 residues. The V and J ends lost 1 base and 10 bases respectively, with 10 bases between them. In germline, CDR1 is MDHEN, CDR2 SYDVKM. The CDR3 loop is CASSLFTGAKLFF. In DNA form, the CDR3 reads TGTGCCAGCAGTTTATTCACGGGGGCAAAACTGTTTTTT.

The V and J genes are TRBV24-1 and TRBJ2-1; D unclear. The CDR3 sequence is 16 residues long. Trimming cost V 4 bases and J 1 base, with 13 bases left between them. CDR1 KGHDR and CDR2 SFDVKD come from the germline V gene. The CDR3 DNA reads TGTGCCACCAGTGACTCCGGGCTGGGGTCCTACAATGAGCAGTTCTTC. It translates to CATSDSGLGSYNEQFF.

This clonotype was picked up a small number of times. V usage is TRBV20-1 and J usage is TRBJ2-7; 8 bases map to TRBD2. The CDR3 has 14 residues. With 0 bases clipped from V and 6 bases from J, the junction kept 7 bases outside the gene matches. CDR1 and CDR2 (germline): DFQATT, SNEGSKA (reference sequence). The CDR3 sequence: CSARDGGAGVEQYF. The CDR3 DNA is TGCAGTGCTAGAGATGGGGGAGCGGGGGTCGAGCAGTACTTC.

This clonotype was detected a few times. The chain uses TRBV20-1 and TRBJ2-2, with 7 nucleotides matching TRBD2. Germline-derived CDR1 and CDR2 are DFQATT and SNEGSKA (reference sequence). Germline trimming cut 1 base from V and 2 bases from J; bases unmatched to any gene: 7. There are 16 residues in the CDR3. CDR3 sequence (DNA): TGCAGTGCTAGAGCACCAGGGAGGGGAAACACCGGGGAGCTGTTTTTT. Residues: CSARAPGRGNTGELFF.

Ten or more counts support this clonotype. This chain connects TRBV12-3 or TRBV12-4 to TRBJ2-3; tentatively, D is TRBD1 (6 bases). V lost 7 bases and J lost 0, with 14 bases in between. CDR3 length: 15 amino acids. CDR3 DNA: TGTGCCAGCACCTTCGGACAGCTAAGCACAGATACGCAGTATTTT. Translating gives CASTFGQLSTDTQYF.

The table lists this clonotype with many counts. This chain uses TRBV11-3 with TRBJ2-4; 9 bases align to TRBD1. The V and J ends lost 1 base and 0 bases, in that order; junction bases with no gene match: 7. CDR1 is SGHNT and CDR2 is YENEEA in the germline V gene. The CDR3 is made up of 18 amino acids. The CDR3 sequence is CASSLVPGTGLAKNIQYF. CDR3 DNA sequence: TGTGCCAGCAGCTTAGTACCCGGGACAGGGTTAGCCAAAAACATTCAGTACTTC.

This rearrangement joins TRBV29-1 to TRBJ2-7; a weak D match, TRBD2 (6 bases). V was cut by 5 bases and J by 3 bases, with 17 bases left in between. Germline CDR1 is SQVTM and CDR2 is ANQGSEA. This CDR3 spans 14 amino acids. Here the CDR3 DNA reads TGCAGCGTTATCCGGGACCCAGCGGGCTACGAGCAGTACTTC. Encoded protein: CSVIRDPAGYEQYF.

This clonotype was picked up many times. The V gene is TRBV6-2 or TRBV6-3, the J gene TRBJ2-3; the match to TRBD2 covers 7 bases. The CDR3 length is 17 residues. V shed 5 bases and J 6 bases; nucleotides not matched to a gene: 17. CDR1 is MNHEY, CDR2 SVGEGT, per germline. The CDR3 sequence is CASSPYGTTSRADTQYF. Written as DNA, the CDR3 is TGTGCCAGCAGTCCCTACGGGACTACGAGTAGGGCCGATACGCAGTATTTT.

The rearrangement links TRBV7-9 to TRBJ2-1, with D unresolved. The V and J ends lost 0 bases and 6 bases respectively, with 9 bases between them. This CDR3 is built from 14 residues. CDR1 is SEHNR and CDR2 is FQNEAQ in the germline V gene (reference sequence). Here the CDR3 DNA reads TGTGCCAGCAGCTTAGCGGGAACAACCAATGAGCAGTTCTTC. This encodes CASSLAGTTNEQFF.

The chain has TRBV9 and TRBJ2-3; 7 nucleotides align to TRBD2. This CDR3 spans 15 amino acids. CDR1 is SGDLS and CDR2 is YYNGEE in the germline V gene. The ends lost 1 base at V and 1 base at J; junction bases unmatched: 3. The DNA for the CDR3 is TGTGCCAGCAGCGTATGGGAGGGAGGCACAGATACGCAGTATTTT. It is translated as CASSVWEGGTDTQYF. The variable domain in full, with the rest retrieved from reference TRBV9 and TRBJ2-3, is DSGVTQTPKHLITATGQRVTLRCSPRSGDLSVYWYQQSLDQGLQFLIQYYNGEERAKGNILERFSAQQFPDLHSELNLSSLELGDSALYFCASSVWEGGTDTQYFGPGTRLTVL.

This clonotype came up a few times. The V gene is TRBV13, the J gene TRBJ2-6; 7 bases agree with TRBD1. V lost 5 bases, J lost 3 bases, and 13 bases stayed unmatched. The germline V gene encodes CDR1 PRHDT and CDR2 FYEKMQ (reference sequence). CDR3 length equals 18 residues. CDR3 DNA sequence: TGTGCCAGCAGCCGCCGGGACAGCCTTTTTGTTGGGGCCAACGTCCTGACTTTC. Amino acids: CASSRRDSLFVGANVLTF.

This clonotype was found many times. The chain employs TRBV3-1 and TRBJ2-3; 7 bases are shared with TRBD1. This CDR3 region has 15 residues. CDR1 is LGHDT, CDR2 YNNKEL, per germline (reference sequence). The junction had 4 bases not matched to a gene; V was cut back by 4 bases and J by 0 bases. The CDR3 here is CASSPRQGSTDTQYF. CDR3 nucleotide sequence: TGTGCCAGCAGCCCCCGACAGGGAAGCACAGATACGCAGTATTTT.

This clonotype was detected only a few times. V and J are TRBV4-3 and TRBJ2-7, with TRBD1 matching over 10 bases. There are 20 residues in the CDR3. V shed 0 bases, J shed 4 bases, and the junction held 18 bases outside the gene matches. Germline CDR1 reads LGHNA; CDR2 reads YSLEER. The CDR3 region is CASSQEYGPRRDRGWYEQYF. The CDR3 coding sequence is TGCGCCAGCAGCCAAGAGTACGGCCCTAGGCGGGACAGGGGCTGGTACGAGCAGTACTTC.

The chain couples TRBV24-1 to TRBJ1-2; the D gene is possibly TRBD1 (5 bases). The V end was cut by 2 bases, the J end by 8 bases, with 11 bases between. This CDR3 comprises 13 residues. From germline, CDR1 is KGHDR and CDR2 SFDVKD. In DNA, the CDR3 is TGTGCCACCAGTGATTCCCCAGGGTACGGCTACACCTTC. It codes for CATSDSPGYGYTF.

The chain joins TRBV28 to TRBJ1-1; the match to TRBD1 covers 7 bases. CDR1 MDHEN and CDR2 SYDVKM come from the germline V gene. This CDR3 comprises 14 residues. V was pared by 6 bases and J by 4 bases, with 8 bases of the junction left unmatched. The CDR3 DNA reads TGTGCCAGCAGGGAGGGGGCGTTGGGCACTGAAGCTTTCTTT. The encoded protein is CASREGALGTEAFF.

Remarks on this clonotype: The junction does not match germline at one end; this may be a read error. The chain is built from TRBV7-7 and TRBJ2-1; 9 nucleotides match TRBD1. Germline-derived CDR1 and CDR2 are SSHAT and FNYEAQ (reference sequence). This CDR3 has 15 residues. The chain's CDR3 is CASSKDRGSHNEQFF. The CDR3 nucleotides read TGTGCTAGCAGCAAGGACAGGGGATCCCACAATGAGCAGTTCTTC. Looking up the rest from reference TRBV7-7 and TRBJ2-1 gives the full variable domain: GAGVSQSPRYKVTKRGQDVTLRCDPISSHATLYWYQQALGQGPEFLTYFNYEAQPDKSGLPSDRFSAERPEGSISTLTIQRTEQRDSAMYRCASSKDRGSHNEQFFGPGTRLTVL.

This clonotype was observed a few times. This chain links TRBV12-3 or TRBV12-4 with TRBJ2-3; 10 bases align to TRBD2. With V trimmed by 4 bases and J by 4 bases, 8 bases remained unmatched. There are 16 residues in the CDR3. The CDR3 DNA is TGTGCCAGCAGTTCGTGGGGACTAGCGTTGGCAGATACGCAGTATTTT. Translated, it gives CASSSWGLALADTQYF.